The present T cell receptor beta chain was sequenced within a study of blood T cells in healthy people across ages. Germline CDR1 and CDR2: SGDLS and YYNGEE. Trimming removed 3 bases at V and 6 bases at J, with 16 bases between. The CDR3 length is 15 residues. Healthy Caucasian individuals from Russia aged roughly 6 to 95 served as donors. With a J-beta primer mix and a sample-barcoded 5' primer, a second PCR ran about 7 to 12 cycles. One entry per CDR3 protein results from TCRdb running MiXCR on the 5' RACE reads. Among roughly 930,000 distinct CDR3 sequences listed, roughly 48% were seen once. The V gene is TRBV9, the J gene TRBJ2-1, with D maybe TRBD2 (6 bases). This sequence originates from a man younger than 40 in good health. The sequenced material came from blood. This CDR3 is CASSAVGGRGNEQFF. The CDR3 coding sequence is TGTGCCAGCAGCGCCGTCGGGGGACGAGGCAATGAGCAGTTCTTC.